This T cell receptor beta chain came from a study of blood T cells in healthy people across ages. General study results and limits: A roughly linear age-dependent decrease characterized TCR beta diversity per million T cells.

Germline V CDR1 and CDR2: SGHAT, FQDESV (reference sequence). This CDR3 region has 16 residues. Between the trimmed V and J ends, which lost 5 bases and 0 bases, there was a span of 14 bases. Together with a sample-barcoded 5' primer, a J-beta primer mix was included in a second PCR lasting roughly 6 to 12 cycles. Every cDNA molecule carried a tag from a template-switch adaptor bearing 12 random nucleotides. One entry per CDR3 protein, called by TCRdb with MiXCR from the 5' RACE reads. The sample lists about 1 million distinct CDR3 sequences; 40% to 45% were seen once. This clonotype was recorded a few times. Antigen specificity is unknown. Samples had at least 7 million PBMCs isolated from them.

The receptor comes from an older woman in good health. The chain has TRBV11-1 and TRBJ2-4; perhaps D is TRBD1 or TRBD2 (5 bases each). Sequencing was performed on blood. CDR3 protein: CASSPPGRRAKNIQYF. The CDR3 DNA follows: TGTGCCAGCAGCCCCCCGGGACGAAGAGCCAAAAACATTCAGTACTTC.